One TCR beta chain is described in this entry. The antigen remains unidentified. Germline CDR1 reads MDHEN; CDR2 reads SYDVKM. CDR3 size: 17 residues. V was shortened by 2 bases and J by 0 bases, with 14 bases between the two germline ends. This sample is part of a study of identical twins. Study-wide findings and caveats: Modelling underestimated the level of out-of-frame TCR alpha sharing observed in monozygotic twins. Low generation-probability sequences were in excess among twin-shared out-of-frame alpha sequences. Invariant MAIT and iNKT cells are populations that could partly confound zero-insertion analyses.

TCRdb called the 5' RACE reads again in MiXCR, with one record for every CDR3 protein. The table includes about 530,000 distinct CDR3 sequences, 20% to 25% detected once. The sample also formed part of further work on yellow fever vaccine responses in identical twins.

Specimen: CD4+ T cells sorted from blood. The chain links TRBV28 to TRBJ1-5; D is unclear. The clonotype originates from a woman younger than 30 in good health. In nucleotides, the CDR3 is TGTGCCAGCAGTTTACTACCCTTGGGAGGTAGCAATCAGCCCCAGCATTTT. Translating gives CASSLLPLGGSNQPQHF.